This is a list of T cell receptor beta chains from one sample in a study of shared clonotypes between healthy human individuals. Only in-frame clones appear in the TCRdb table, and some are missing; sequencing was by immunoSEQ multiplex PCR. This repertoire shows roughly 1,500,000 clones, under 99% found once; its top ten account for roughly 0.45%. The material sequenced was naive CD4+ T cells sorted from blood. Receptor source: a man in his thirties or forties in good health. CDR3s include the opening cysteine and the closing phenylalanine or tryptophan. The order of the fields is J gene, V gene, clone size, D gene, CDR3 DNA, CDR3 protein. A D gene is named only where the DNA matches it firmly. Clone size is not always given. Where it is, it says once, few, many or a class for expanded clones.

TRBJ2-1,TRBV15,once,NA,TGTGCCACCAGCAGAATCCGGGAGCTCAATGAGCAGTTCTTC,CATSRIRELNEQFF
TRBJ2-7,TRBV27,NA,TRBD1,TGTGCCAGCAGCTCAGACAGGGTAGGCTACGAGCAGTACTTC,CASSSDRVGYEQYF
TRBJ1-5,TRBV6-5,NA,NA,TGTGCCAGCAGTAAGGACAATAGCAATCAGCCCCAGCATTTT,CASSKDNSNQPQHF
TRBJ2-3,TRBV2,NA,NA,TGTGCCAGCAGTGGTTGGCGGGCTAGCACAGATACGCAGTATTTT,CASSGWRASTDTQYF
TRBJ1-2,TRBV7-2,NA,NA,TGTGCCAGCAGCCGTGGATTGGTTTATGGCTACACCTTC,CASSRGLVYGYTF
TRBJ2-7,TRBV29-1,once,NA,TGCAGCGTTGGACCGCGTTTAAGCTCCTACGAGCAGTACTTC,CSVGPRLSSYEQYF
TRBJ2-5,TRBV27,NA,TRBD1,TGTGCCAGCGGATCCTCGGGACAGGGACAAGAGACCCAGTACTTC,CASGSSGQGQETQYF
TRBJ1-2,TRBV2,once,TRBD1,TGTGCCAGCAGTGAAGTACAGGGGGGTAACGGCTACACCTTC,CASSEVQGGNGYTF
TRBJ1-1,TRBV6-5,NA,NA,TGTGCCAGCAGTCCTAAACAGGTTATGAACACTGAAGCTTTCTTT,CASSPKQVMNTEAFF
TRBJ1-2,TRBV28,NA,NA,TGTGCCAGCAGTTCATACTCAGGTCGGGGCTACACCTTC,CASSSYSGRGYTF
TRBJ2-4,TRBV5-4,NA,NA,TGTGCCAGCACCTATGAGAGGCAACAGTACTTC,CASTYERQQYF
TRBJ2-5,TRBV18,NA,NA,TGTGCCAGCTCACCACCACCGGGCAGGTTTCAAGAGACCCAGTACTTC,CASSPPPGRFQETQYF
TRBJ2-1,TRBV7-2,NA,TRBD2,TGTGCCAGCAGCTTGGCGGGAGGGGTCAGGAATGAGCAGTTCTTC,CASSLAGGVRNEQFF
TRBJ1-1,TRBV4-1,NA,TRBD1,TGCGCCAGCAGCCAAGTTCGGGGACAGGAGGAGGTTTTCTTT,CASSQVRGQEEVFF